This T cell receptor beta chain was captured in a study of blood T cell repertoires in COVID-19. Study in general: PBMCs, B-cell-depleted T cells, or T cells provided the cDNA or gDNA that made up the material.

This CDR3 region has 12 residues. In germline, CDR1 is SGHNT, CDR2 YYREEE (reference sequence). V lost 4 bases and J 3 bases, leaving 7 bases between the germline ends. Produced via immunoSEQ multiplex PCR; TCRdb's table is partial and in-frame only. Seen here are 84,000 or so clones, around 80% observed once, and the top ten hold 0.95% to 1.5%. The sample consisted of peripheral blood. This chain uses TRBV5-4 with TRBJ1-1, with D tentatively TRBD1 (5 bases). The receptor comes from a woman older than 75 with acute or convalescent COVID-19. CDR3 coding DNA: TGTGCCAGCAGCGCGACAGACACTGAAGCTTTCTTT. Translated: CASSATDTEAFF.